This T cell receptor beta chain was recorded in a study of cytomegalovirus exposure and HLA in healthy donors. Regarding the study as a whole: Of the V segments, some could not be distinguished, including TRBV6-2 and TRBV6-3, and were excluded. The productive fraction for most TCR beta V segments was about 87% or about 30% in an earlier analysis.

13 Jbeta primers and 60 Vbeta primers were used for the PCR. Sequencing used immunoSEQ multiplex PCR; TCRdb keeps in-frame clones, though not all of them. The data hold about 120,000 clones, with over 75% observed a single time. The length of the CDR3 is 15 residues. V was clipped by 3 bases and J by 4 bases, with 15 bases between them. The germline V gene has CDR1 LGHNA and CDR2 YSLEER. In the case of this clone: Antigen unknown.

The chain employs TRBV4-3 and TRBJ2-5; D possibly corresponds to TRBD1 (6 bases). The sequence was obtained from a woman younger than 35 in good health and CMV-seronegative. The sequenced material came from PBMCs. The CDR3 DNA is TGCGCCAGCAGCCACCTAATGGGGGCGGGAGAGACCCAGTACTTC. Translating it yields CASSHLMGAGETQYF.